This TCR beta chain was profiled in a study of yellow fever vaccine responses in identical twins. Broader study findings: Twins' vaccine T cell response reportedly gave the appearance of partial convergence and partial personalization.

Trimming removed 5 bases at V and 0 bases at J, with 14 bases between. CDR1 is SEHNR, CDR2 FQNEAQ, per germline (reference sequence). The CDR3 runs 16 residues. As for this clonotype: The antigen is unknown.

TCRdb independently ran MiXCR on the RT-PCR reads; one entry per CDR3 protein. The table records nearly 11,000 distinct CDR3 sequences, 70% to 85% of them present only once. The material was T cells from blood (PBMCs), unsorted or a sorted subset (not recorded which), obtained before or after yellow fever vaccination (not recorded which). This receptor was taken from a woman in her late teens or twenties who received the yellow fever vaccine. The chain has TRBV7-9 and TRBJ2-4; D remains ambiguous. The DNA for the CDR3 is TGTGCCAGCAGCCGGTCCGATCGACTAGCCAAAAACATTCAGTACTTC. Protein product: CASSRSDRLAKNIQYF.